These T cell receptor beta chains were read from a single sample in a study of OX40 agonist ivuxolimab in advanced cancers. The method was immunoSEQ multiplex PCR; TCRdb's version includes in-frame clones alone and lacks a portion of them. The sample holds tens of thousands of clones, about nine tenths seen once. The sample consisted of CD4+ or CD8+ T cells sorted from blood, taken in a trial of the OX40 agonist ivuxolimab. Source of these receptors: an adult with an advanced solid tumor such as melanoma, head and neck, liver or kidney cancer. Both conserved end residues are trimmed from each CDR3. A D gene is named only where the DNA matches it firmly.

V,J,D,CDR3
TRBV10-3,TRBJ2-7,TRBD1,AISLQGDSSYEQY
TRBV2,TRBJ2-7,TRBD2,ASSEGGGEQY
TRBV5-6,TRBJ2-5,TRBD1,ASSEAGTGVRETQY
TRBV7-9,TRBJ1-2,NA,ASSPGQSYGYT
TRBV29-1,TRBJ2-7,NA,SVEYGYEQY
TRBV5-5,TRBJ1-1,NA,ASSLGGVAEAF
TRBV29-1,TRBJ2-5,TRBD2,SVEPPGTSLGTQY
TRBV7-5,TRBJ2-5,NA,ARSPARETQY
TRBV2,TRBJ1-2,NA,ASSERQAIYGYT
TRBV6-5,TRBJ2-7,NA,ASRETGQPSYEQY
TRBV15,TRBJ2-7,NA,ATSRDTGNEQY
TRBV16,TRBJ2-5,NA,ASSRDGSQETQY
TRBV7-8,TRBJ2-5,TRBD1,ASSFDRVLETQY
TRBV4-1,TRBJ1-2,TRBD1,ASSQAGGDGYT
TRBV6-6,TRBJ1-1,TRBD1,ASFRQGVTEAF
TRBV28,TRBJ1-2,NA,ASSLGGQTNYGYT
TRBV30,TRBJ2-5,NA,AWSLAVQETQY
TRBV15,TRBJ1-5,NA,ATSRDAGGGQPQH
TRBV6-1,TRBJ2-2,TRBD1,AGRGNRGKTGELF
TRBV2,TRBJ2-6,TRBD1,ASPPQGQLSSGANVLT
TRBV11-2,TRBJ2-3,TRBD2,ASSVARGWTSGRVDTQY
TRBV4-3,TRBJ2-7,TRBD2,ASSLQMTSGQSSYEQY
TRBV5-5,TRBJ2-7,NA,ASSPGAGGYEQY
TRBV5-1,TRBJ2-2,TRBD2,ASSFQAGVPTGELF
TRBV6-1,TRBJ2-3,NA,ASSEAMRGGSQDTQY
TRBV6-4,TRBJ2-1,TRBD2,ASSVLAGGLYNEQF
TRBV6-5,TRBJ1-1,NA,ASSYSPAGSTLEAF
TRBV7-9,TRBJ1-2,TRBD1,ASNLQGTRGYT
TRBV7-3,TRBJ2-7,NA,ASSQWGGQNYEQY
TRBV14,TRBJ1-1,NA,ASSPTAMNTEAF
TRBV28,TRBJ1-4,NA,ASSPYATNEKLF
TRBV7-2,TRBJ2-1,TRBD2,ASSLVRLAGEGQF
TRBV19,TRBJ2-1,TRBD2,ASISGLAGGPSYNEQF
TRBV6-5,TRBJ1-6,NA,ASSYRQDNSPLH
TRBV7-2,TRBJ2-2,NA,ASSLATRGVGELF
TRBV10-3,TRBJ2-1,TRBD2,AISEMRKAGGPSREQF
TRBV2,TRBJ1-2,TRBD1,ASSEARTGHSYGYT
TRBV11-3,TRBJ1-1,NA,ASSLAVQTNTEAF
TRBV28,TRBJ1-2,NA,ASSLLGAFGGYT
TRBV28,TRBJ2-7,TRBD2,ASSRGTSGSYEQY
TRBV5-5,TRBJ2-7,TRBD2,ASSLAGGSVEQY
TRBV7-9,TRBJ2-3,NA,ASSPGSTDTQY
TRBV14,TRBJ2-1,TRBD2,ASSRYLSGTSVYNEQF
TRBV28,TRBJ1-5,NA,ASSRYTLGQLDQPQH
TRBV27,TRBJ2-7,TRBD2,ASSMAAGGPYEQY
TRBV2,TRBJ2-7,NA,ASSRFYEQY
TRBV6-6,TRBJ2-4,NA,ASQNQGRDIQY
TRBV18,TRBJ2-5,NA,ASSPEGETQY
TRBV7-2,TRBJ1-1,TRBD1,ASSLGGRGANTEAF
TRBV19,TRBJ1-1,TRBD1,ASSTRQGRTEAF
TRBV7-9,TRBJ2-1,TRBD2,ASSSAGLAGGRGNEQF
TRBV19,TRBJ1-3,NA,ASSPLQGASGNTIY
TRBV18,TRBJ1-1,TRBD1,ASSPSLDRENEAF
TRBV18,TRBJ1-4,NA,ASSPSGELEKLF
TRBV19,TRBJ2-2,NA,ASTTRSTGELF
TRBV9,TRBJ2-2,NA,ASSAATGSANTGELF
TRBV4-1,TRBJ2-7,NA,ASSHVGSGVGEQY
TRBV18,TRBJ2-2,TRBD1,ASSPGRQGAGGELF
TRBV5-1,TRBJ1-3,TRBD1,ASSLAGQGRGSGNTIY